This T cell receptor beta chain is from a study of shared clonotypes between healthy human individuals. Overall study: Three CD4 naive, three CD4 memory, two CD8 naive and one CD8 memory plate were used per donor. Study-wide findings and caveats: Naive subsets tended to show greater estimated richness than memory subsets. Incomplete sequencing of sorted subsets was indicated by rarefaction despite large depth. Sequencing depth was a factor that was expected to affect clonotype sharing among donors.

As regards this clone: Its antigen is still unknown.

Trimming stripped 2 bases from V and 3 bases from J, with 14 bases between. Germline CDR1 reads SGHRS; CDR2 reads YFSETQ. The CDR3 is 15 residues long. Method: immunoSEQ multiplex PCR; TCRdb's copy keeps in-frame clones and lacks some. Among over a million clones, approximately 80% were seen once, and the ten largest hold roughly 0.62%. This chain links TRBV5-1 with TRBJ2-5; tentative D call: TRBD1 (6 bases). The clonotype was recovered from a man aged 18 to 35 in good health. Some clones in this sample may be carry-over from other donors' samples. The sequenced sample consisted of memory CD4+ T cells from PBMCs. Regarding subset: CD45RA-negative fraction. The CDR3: CASSFLTGVEETQYF. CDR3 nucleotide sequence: TGCGCCAGCAGCTTCTTGACAGGAGTTGAAGAGACCCAGTACTTC.